Shown below are 21 T cell receptor beta chains from a single sample sequenced in a study of blood T cell repertoires in COVID-19 (dated by TCRdb to the early 2020s). Receptor amplification or capture employed the immunoSEQ multiplex PCR assay. Drawn from immuneACCESS, this table holds only the in-frame rearrangements with V and J called that TCRdb kept. Clones are partly lost; checked studies trace under half to an unresolved V gene and leave the rest unexplained. The sample table contains about 170,000 clones; only one count was recorded for 70% to 90% of them. The ten largest clones add up to 2% to 3% of the sample. Input material: peripheral blood. These receptors were collected from a woman aged 80 or older with COVID-19, enrolled during active disease.

The gene calls are TRBV4-3 and TRBJ1-1; D perhaps matches TRBD1 (6 bases). CDR1 LGHNA and CDR2 YSLEER come from the germline V gene. V lost 4 bases to trimming and J lost 3 bases, with 18 bases between them. The CDR3 totals 16 residues. The CDR3 nucleotides are TGCGCCAGCAGCCGTAACTCAGGGGTCGGGCACACTGAAGCTTTCTTT. This translates into CASSRNSGVGHTEAFF.

This clone occurred a few times. The chain joins TRBV19 to TRBJ2-3; TRBD1 aligns across 9 bases. Germline values: CDR1 LNHDA, CDR2 SQIVND (reference sequence). The CDR3 has 15 residues. With 5 bases clipped from V and 1 base from J, the junction kept 4 bases outside the gene matches. The CDR3 reads CASSPWTGGTDTQYF. DNA of the CDR3: TGTGCCAGTAGTCCCTGGACAGGGGGCACAGATACGCAGTATTTT.

V is TRBV10-1 and J is TRBJ2-7, with TRBD2 matching 13 bases. J lost 5 bases, V lost 6 bases, and 7 bases had no gene match. The CDR3 extends over 15 amino acids. Germline V gene sequence: CDR1 WNHNN, CDR2 SYGVQD (reference sequence). The CDR3: CASRLAGGPRNEQYF. The CDR3 DNA reads TGCGCCAGCAGACTAGCGGGAGGGCCGAGGAACGAGCAGTACTTC.

This clone is a singleton in its sample. V gene TRBV5-1 combines with J gene TRBJ1-1, with TRBD1 matching 8 bases. CDR1 is SGHRS and CDR2 is YFSETQ in the germline V gene. The CDR3 spans 14 residues. V trimming: 3 bases; J trimming: 1 base; junction bases outside the gene matches: 2. The DNA of the CDR3 is TGCGCCAGCAGCTCACAGGGGGGGAACACTGAAGCTTTCTTT. As protein: CASSSQGGNTEAFF.

V usage is TRBV7-8 and J usage is TRBJ2-7, with 11 bases matching TRBD1. Germline assignment: CDR1 SGHVS and CDR2 FQNEAQ. The J segment lost 6 bases and the V segment lost 1 base, leaving 8 bases of the junction unmatched. This CDR3 contains 16 residues. The CDR3 nucleotides read TGTGCCAGCAGCTTAGTGGGACAGGGGGTTCATGGCGAGCAGTACTTC. Amino acids: CASSLVGQGVHGEQYF.

The V and J genes are TRBV9 and TRBJ1-3; weak D call: TRBD1 (5 bases). The ends were cut back, 2 bases at V and 4 bases at J, with 10 bases in the middle. The CDR3 is made up of 14 amino acids. Germline loops: CDR1 SGDLS, CDR2 YYNGEE. CDR3 nucleotides: TGTGCCAGCAGCGTTGGACAACCCGGAAACACCATATATTTT. Residues: CASSVGQPGNTIYF.

In nucleotides, the CDR3 is TGTGCCAGCAGCCATAGCGGAAGCACAGATACGCAGTATTTT. As protein: CASSHSGSTDTQYF. The chain carries TRBV11-3 and TRBJ2-3; TRBD2 might be the D (6 bases). This CDR3 spans 14 amino acids. Per the germline V gene, CDR1 is SGHNT and CDR2 is YENEEA. Between the trimmed V and J ends, which lost 5 bases and 0 bases, there was a span of 9 bases.

This rearrangement joins TRBV27 to TRBJ1-5; a weak D match, TRBD1 (5 bases). CDR3 size: 15 residues. Germline CDR1 reads MNHEY; CDR2 reads SMNVEV (reference sequence). Trimming removed 5 bases at V and 0 bases at J, with 11 bases between. CDR3 nucleotide sequence: TGTGCCAGCAGTCTAGGCGGGGGTAGCAATCAGCCCCAGCATTTT. This gives the protein CASSLGGGSNQPQHF.

This chain connects TRBV18 to TRBJ2-7, with TRBD1 identical over 10 bases. V dropped 8 bases and J dropped 1; count of bases not matched to a gene: 8. The CDR3 contains 15 residues. Germline V lookup: CDR1 KGHSH, CDR2 LQKENI. CDR3 sequence reads: CASQKTGGASYEQYF. CDR3 bases: TGTGCCAGCCAAAAGACAGGGGGCGCGTCCTACGAGCAGTACTTC.

This CDR3 is CASRAGTTNWGYYGYTF. The CDR3 DNA is TGTGCCAGCAGGGCCGGGACAACCAACTGGGGCTACTATGGCTACACCTTC. The chain couples TRBV27 to TRBJ1-2; D perhaps matches TRBD1 (6 bases). Between the trimmed V and J ends, which lost 6 bases and 3 bases, there was a span of 23 bases. The CDR3 runs 17 residues. Germline V gene lookup returns CDR1 MNHEY and CDR2 SMNVEV (reference sequence).

The V call is TRBV7-2, the J call TRBJ1-3, with D possibly being TRBD1 (5 bases). CDR3 length: 15 amino acids. V was trimmed by 1 base and J by 0 bases, leaving 7 bases between them. CDR1 is SGHTA, CDR2 FQGNSA, per germline. The CDR3 region is CASSLGTLSGNTIYF. The CDR3 DNA reads as TGTGCCAGCAGCTTAGGGACACTCTCTGGAAACACCATATATTTT.

This clone has only one observation. CDR3 region: CASSSRGSLDLGQYF. The CDR3 coding sequence is TGTGCCAGCAGCTCCCGGGGATCCCTGGATCTCGGGCAGTACTTC. The chain recombines TRBV7-2 with TRBJ2-7; perhaps TRBD2 as D (5 bases). The CDR3 sequence is 15 residues long. In germline, CDR1 is SGHTA, CDR2 FQGNSA. V lost 4 bases and J 9 bases, leaving 22 bases between the germline ends.

This clone occurred once. The chain recombines TRBV3-1 (or the pseudogene TRBV3-2) with TRBJ2-3; maybe TRBD2 (6 bases). Per germline, CDR1 LGHDT and CDR2 YNNKEL (reference sequence). The CDR3 spans 16 residues. Between the trimmed V and J ends, which lost 7 bases and 0 bases, there was a span of 17 bases. This CDR3 is CASTPEGCKSTDTQYF. The DNA for the CDR3 is TGTGCCAGCACCCCGGAGGGGTGCAAAAGCACAGATACGCAGTATTTT.

This chain joins TRBV18 and TRBJ2-1, with 7 bases that match TRBD2. J lost 9 bases, V lost 5 bases, and 13 bases had no gene match. This CDR3 contains 15 residues. Germline lookup yields CDR1 KGHSH and CDR2 LQKENI. The CDR3 region is CASSSGTSAVGEQFF. Here the CDR3 DNA reads TGTGCCAGCTCATCCGGAACTAGCGCAGTAGGTGAGCAGTTCTTC.

This chain uses TRBV5-1 with TRBJ1-4, with D possibly being TRBD1 (6 bases). This CDR3 has 14 residues. Germline loops: CDR1 SGHRS, CDR2 YFSETQ. With 1 base removed from V and 5 bases from J, the gap between germline ends came to 9 bases. CDR3 in DNA: TGCGCCAGCAGCTTGTTACAGGGCAATGAAAAACTGTTTTTT. This sequence encodes CASSLLQGNEKLFF.

This clone was counted a single time. The chain carries TRBV28 and TRBJ2-1; possible D gene TRBD2, 7 bases. V lost 6 bases, J lost 4 bases, and 13 bases lay in between. Germline values: CDR1 MDHEN, CDR2 SYDVKM. The CDR3 loop spans 14 amino acids. CDR3 nucleotides: TGTGCCAGCAGGGGGGGGGACACATACAATGAGCAGTTCTTC. It specifies CASRGGDTYNEQFF.

The CDR3, as DNA: TGTGCCAGCAGCTTCTGGACTACCTCCTACAATGAGCAGTTCTTC. It translates to CASSFWTTSYNEQFF. The J gene is TRBJ2-1, the V gene TRBV7-2; TRBD2 might be the D (6 bases). The germline V gene has CDR1 SGHTA and CDR2 FQGNSA. V shed 3 bases and J shed 0 bases, with 9 bases lying between them. The CDR3 consists of 15 residues.

The V gene is TRBV19, the J gene TRBJ1-3; tentatively, D is TRBD1 (6 bases). The CDR3 consists of 14 residues. Trimming cost V 4 bases and J 0 bases, with 7 bases left between them. Germline V CDR1 and CDR2: LNHDA, SQIVND (reference sequence). In DNA, the CDR3 is TGTGCCAGTAGTAGCAGGGGCTCTGGAAACACCATATATTTT. This codes for CASSSRGSGNTIYF. Filled out from reference TRBV19 and TRBJ1-3, the complete variable domain reads DGGITQSPKYLFRKEGQNVTLSCEQNLNHDAMYWYRQDPGQGLRLIYYSQIVNDFQKGDIAEGYSVSREKKESFPLTVTSAQKNPTAFYLCASSSRGSGNTIYFGEGSWLTVV.

The chain uses TRBV5-1 and TRBJ2-1; 9 bases map to TRBD2. The CDR3 length is 16 residues. Trimming removed 4 bases from V and 0 bases from J; junction bases left unmatched: 5. In germline, CDR1 is SGHRS, CDR2 YFSETQ. CDR3 sequence: CASSPPAGGSYNEQFF. The CDR3 coding sequence is TGCGCCAGCAGCCCACCAGCGGGGGGCTCCTACAATGAGCAGTTCTTC.

The V call is TRBV7-9, the J call TRBJ2-7; a weak D match, TRBD2 (6 bases). CDR3 length: 14 residues. Germline CDR1 SEHNR, CDR2 FQNEAQ (reference sequence). V lost 5 bases and J 2 bases, leaving 13 bases between the germline ends. The CDR3 coding sequence is TGTGCCAGCAGCCCCCTCGCGGGGACCTACGAGCAGTACTTC. This translates into CASSPLAGTYEQYF.

The CDR3 is CASSPKRSGTQYF. The CDR3 coding sequence is TGTGCCAGCAGTCCGAAGAGATCCGGGACCCAGTACTTC. V is TRBV12-3 or TRBV12-4 and J is TRBJ2-5; D gene uncertain. Trimming cost V 5 bases and J 7 bases, with 14 bases left between them. This CDR3 region has 13 residues.